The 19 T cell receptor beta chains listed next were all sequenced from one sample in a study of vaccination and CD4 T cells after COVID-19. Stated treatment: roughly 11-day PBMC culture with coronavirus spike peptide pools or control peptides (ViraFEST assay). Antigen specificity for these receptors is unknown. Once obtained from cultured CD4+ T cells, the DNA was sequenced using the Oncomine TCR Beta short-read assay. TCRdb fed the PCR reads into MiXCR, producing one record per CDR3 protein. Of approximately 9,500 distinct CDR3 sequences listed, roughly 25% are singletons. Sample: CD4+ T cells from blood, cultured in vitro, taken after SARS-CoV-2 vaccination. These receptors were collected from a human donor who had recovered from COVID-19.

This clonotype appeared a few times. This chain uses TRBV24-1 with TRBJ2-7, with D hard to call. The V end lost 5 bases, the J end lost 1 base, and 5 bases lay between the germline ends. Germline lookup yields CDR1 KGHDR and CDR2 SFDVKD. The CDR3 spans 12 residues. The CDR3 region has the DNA TGTGCCACCAGTGGCGGATCCTACGAGCAGTACTTC. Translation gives CATSGGSYEQYF.

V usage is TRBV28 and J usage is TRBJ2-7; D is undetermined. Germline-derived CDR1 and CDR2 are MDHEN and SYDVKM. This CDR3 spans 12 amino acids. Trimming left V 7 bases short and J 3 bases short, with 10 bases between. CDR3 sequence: CASTPQSYEQYF. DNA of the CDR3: TGTGCCAGCACGCCACAGAGCTACGAGCAGTACTTC.

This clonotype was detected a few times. The CDR3 sequence is CASAQVPGASGNTIYF. The CDR3 bases are TGTGCCAGCGCACAAGTACCGGGGGCCTCTGGAAACACCATATATTTT. This chain joins TRBV11-2 and TRBJ1-3, with D perhaps TRBD1 (6 bases). The CDR3 covers 16 residues. Trimming removed 8 bases from V and 0 bases from J, with 17 bases in between. The V gene's germline CDR1 is SGHAT and CDR2 FQNNGV. Variable domain in full (rest from reference TRBV11-2 and TRBJ1-3): EAGVAQSPRYKIIEKRQSVAFWCNPISGHATLYWYQQILGQGPKLLIQFQNNGVVDDSQLPKDRFSAERLKGVDSTLKIQPAKLEDSAVYLCASAQVPGASGNTIYFGEGSWLTVV.

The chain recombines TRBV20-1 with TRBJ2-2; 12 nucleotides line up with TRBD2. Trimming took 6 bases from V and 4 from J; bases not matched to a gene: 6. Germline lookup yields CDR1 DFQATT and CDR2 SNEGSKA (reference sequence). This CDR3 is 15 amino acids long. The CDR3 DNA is TGCAGTGCGCCGACTAGCGGGAGTCCCACCGGGGAGCTGTTTTTT. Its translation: CSAPTSGSPTGELFF.

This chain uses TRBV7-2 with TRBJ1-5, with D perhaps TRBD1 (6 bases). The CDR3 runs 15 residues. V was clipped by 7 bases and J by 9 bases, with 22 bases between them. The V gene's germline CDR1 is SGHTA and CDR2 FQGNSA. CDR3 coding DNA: TGTGCCAGCACAGGCGGGGGCGGGGTGAGGGGGCCCCAGCATTTT. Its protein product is CASTGGGGVRGPQHF.

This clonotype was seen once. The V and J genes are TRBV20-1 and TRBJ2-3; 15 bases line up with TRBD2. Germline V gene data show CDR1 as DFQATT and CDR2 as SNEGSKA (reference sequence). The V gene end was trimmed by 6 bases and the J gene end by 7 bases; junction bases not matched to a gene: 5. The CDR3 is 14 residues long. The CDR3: CSAGTSGRMYTQYF. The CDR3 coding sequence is TGCAGTGCCGGGACTAGCGGGAGGATGTATACGCAGTATTTT.

The CDR3 nucleotides are TGTGCCAGCAGCTTCAGACTCGGGGGGCCAGATACGCAGTATTTT. Protein product: CASSFRLGGPDTQYF. The V call is TRBV11-2, the J call TRBJ2-3; tentatively, D is TRBD2 (7 bases). CDR1 and CDR2 from the germline V gene are SGHAT and FQNNGV. V lost 3 bases and J 4 bases, leaving 14 bases between the germline ends. This CDR3 contains 15 residues.

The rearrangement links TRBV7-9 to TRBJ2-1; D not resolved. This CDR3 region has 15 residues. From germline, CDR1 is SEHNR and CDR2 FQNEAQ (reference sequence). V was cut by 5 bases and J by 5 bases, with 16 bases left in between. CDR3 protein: CASSPHPPFNNEQFF. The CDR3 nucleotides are TGTGCCAGCAGCCCCCATCCCCCCTTCAACAATGAGCAGTTCTTC.

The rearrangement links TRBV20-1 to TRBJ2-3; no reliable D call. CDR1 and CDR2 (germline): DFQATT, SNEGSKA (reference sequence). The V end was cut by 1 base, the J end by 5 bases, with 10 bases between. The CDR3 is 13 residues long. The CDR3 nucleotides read TGCAGTGCTAGAGGCCCCCTCATAGATACGCAGTATTTT. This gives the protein CSARGPLIDTQYF.

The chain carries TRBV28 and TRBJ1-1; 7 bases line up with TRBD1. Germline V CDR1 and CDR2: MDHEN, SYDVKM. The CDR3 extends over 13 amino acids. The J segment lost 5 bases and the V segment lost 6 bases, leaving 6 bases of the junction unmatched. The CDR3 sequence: CASRQTGRTEAFF. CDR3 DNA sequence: TGTGCCAGCAGGCAGACAGGGCGAACTGAAGCTTTCTTT.

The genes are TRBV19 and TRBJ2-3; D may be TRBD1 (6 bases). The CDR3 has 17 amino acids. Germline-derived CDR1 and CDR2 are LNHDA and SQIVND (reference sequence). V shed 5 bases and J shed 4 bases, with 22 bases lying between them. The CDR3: CASSHYSDSPRADTQYF. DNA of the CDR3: TGTGCCAGTAGTCACTACTCGGACAGCCCGAGGGCAGATACGCAGTATTTT.

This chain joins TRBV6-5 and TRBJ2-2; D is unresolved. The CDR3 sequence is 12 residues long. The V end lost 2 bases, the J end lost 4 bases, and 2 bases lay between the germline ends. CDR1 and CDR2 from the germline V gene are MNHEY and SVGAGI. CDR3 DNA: TGTGCCAGCAGTTACCGCACCGGGGAGCTGTTTTTT. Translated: CASSYRTGELFF.

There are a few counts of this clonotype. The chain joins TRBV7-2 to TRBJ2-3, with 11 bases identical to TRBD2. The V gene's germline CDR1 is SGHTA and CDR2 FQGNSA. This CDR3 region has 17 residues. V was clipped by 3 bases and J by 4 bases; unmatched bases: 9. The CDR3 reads CASSFLVAGGRADTQYF. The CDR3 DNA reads TGTGCCAGCAGCTTTCTAGTAGCGGGAGGGCGCGCAGATACGCAGTATTTT. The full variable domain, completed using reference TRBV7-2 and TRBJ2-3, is GAGVSQSPSNKVTEKGKDVELRCDPISGHTALYWYRQSLGQGLEFLIYFQGNSAPDKSGLPSDRFSAERTGGSVSTLTIQRTQQEDSAVYLCASSFLVAGGRADTQYFGPGTRLTVL.

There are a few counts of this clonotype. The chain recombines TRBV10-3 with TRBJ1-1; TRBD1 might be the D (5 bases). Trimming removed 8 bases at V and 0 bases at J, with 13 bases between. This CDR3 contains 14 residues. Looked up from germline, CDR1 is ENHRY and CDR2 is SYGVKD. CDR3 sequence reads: CAILPQALNTEAFF. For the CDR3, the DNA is TGTGCCATCCTCCCACAGGCGTTGAACACTGAAGCTTTCTTT.

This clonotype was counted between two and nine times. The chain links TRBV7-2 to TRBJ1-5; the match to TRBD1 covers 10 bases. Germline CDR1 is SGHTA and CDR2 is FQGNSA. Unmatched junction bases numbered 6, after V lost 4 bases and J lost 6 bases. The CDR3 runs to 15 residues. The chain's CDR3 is CASSSNRDRGQPQHF. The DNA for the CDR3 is TGTGCCAGCAGCTCAAACCGGGACAGGGGTCAGCCCCAGCATTTT.

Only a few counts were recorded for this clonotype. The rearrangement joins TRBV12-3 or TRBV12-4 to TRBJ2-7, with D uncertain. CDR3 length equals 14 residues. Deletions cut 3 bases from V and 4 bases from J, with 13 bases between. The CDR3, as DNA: TGTGCCAGCAGTTTCAGTGTGACTTCATACGAGCAGTACTTC. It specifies CASSFSVTSYEQYF.

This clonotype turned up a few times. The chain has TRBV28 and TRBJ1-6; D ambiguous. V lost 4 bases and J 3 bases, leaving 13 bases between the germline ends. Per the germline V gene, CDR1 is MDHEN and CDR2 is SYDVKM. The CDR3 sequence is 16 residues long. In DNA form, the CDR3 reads TGTGCCAGCAGTTACGGACGGCTAAACTATAATTCACCCCTCCACTTT. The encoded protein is CASSYGRLNYNSPLHF.

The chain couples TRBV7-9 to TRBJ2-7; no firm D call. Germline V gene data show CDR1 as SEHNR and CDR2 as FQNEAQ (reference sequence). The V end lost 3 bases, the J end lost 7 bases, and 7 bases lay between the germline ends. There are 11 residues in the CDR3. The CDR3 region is CASSFQSEQYF. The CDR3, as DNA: TGTGCCAGCAGCTTCCAATCAGAGCAGTACTTC.

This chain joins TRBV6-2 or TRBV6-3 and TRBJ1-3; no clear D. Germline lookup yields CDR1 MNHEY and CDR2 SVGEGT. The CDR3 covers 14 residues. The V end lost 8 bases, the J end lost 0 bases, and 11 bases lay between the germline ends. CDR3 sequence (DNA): TGTGCCAGCCTCCTCAGTGGCTCTGGAAACACCATATATTTT. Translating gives CASLLSGSGNTIYF.